The rows below give T cell receptor beta chains drawn from one sample of a study of blood T cell repertoires in COVID-19. This table comes from immunoSEQ multiplex PCR, and its TCRdb copy is limited to in-frame clones, with some not included. Found here are roughly 200,000 clones, around nine tenths of them singletons; the top ten hold 15% to 20%. Sequenced sample: peripheral blood. All receptors come from a middle-aged man with COVID-19, enrolled during active disease. Each CDR3 is given with its conserved first and last residue. A D gene is named only where the DNA matches it firmly. Rows give clone size only sometimes, using once, few, many, or a class for an expanded clone.

j_gene | d_gene | abundance | v_gene | CDR3aa | CDR3nt
TRBJ2-7 | TRBD1 | - | TRBV29-1 | CSVGQTGVLGEQYF | TGCAGCGTTGGCCAGACAGGGGTTTTAGGAGAGCAGTACTTC
TRBJ2-7 | - | - | TRBV19 | CASSRTGSSYEQYF | TGTGCCAGTAGTAGGACGGGAAGCTCCTACGAGCAGTACTTC
TRBJ2-2 | TRBD2 | - | TRBV2 | CASRERGTNTGELFF | TGTGCCAGCAGGGAGCGGGGTACGAACACCGGGGAGCTGTTTTTT
TRBJ2-3 | TRBD1 | once | TRBV7-8 | CASSTGQGGTDTQYF | TGTGCCAGCAGCACAGGACAGGGTGGAACAGATACGCAGTATTTT
TRBJ2-1 | TRBD2 | - | TRBV5-4 | CASSRSGMAGSTYNEQFF | TGTGCCAGCAGCCGGAGCGGGATGGCAGGGTCGACCTACAATGAGCAGTTCTTC
TRBJ1-2 | - | few | TRBV27 | CASSREGSGYTF | TGTGCCAGCAGCCGGGAAGGATCTGGCTACACCTTC
TRBJ2-3 | TRBD2 | - | TRBV6-5 | CASSRVAGVTDTQYF | TGTGCCAGCAGTCGGGTAGCGGGGGTAACAGATACGCAGTATTTT
TRBJ2-1 | TRBD1 | - | TRBV6-2/TRBV6-3 | CASSSDRGHTPQFF | TGTGCCAGCAGTTCGGACAGGGGTCACACTCCTCAGTTCTTC
TRBJ1-3 | - | - | TRBV9 | CASTGGSPGNTIYF | TGTGCCAGCACCGGGGGGTCCCCCGGAAACACCATATATTTT
TRBJ2-2 | - | few | TRBV19 | CASSVLASNLGELFF | TGTGCCAGTAGTGTTCTCGCGTCGAATTTGGGGGAGCTGTTTTTT
TRBJ1-4 | - | - | TRBV6-5 | CASRPGGVVEKLFF | TGTGCCAGCAGGCCGGGGGGGGTGGTTGAAAAACTGTTTTTT
TRBJ2-5 | TRBD2 | - | TRBV9 | CASSVGPSGGETQYF | TGTGCCAGCAGCGTAGGGCCTAGCGGGGGTGAGACCCAGTACTTC
TRBJ2-3 | - | - | TRBV30 | CAWMDRRTDTQYF | TGTGCCTGGATGGACAGACGCACAGATACGCAGTATTTT
TRBJ2-5 | - | - | TRBV19 | CASSMSNRETQYF | TGTGCCAGTAGTATGAGCAACCGAGAGACCCAGTACTTC
TRBJ2-1 | TRBD1 | - | TRBV7-6 | CASSPGDRANEQFF | TGTGCCAGCAGCCCAGGGGACAGGGCGAATGAGCAGTTCTTC
TRBJ1-6 | - | - | TRBV5-1 | CASSPRELTGWVPDRPSPLHF | TGCGCCAGCAGCCCTCGAGAACTAACAGGCTGGGTCCCTGATCGCCCCTCACCCCTCCACTTT
TRBJ2-3 | TRBD1 | - | TRBV5-6 | CASSLGQGHRDTQYF | TGTGCCAGCAGCTTAGGACAGGGGCACAGAGATACGCAGTATTTT
TRBJ2-7 | - | - | TRBV6-1 | CASSEPSTLAGTRSYEQYF | TGTGCCAGCAGTGAACCTAGCACTCTAGCAGGTACCCGCTCCTACGAGCAGTACTTC
TRBJ1-3 | TRBD1 | - | TRBV10-3 | CAISEGTGGNTIYF | TGTGCCATCAGTGAAGGGACAGGGGGAAACACCATATATTTT
TRBJ2-1 | TRBD1 | many | TRBV7-2 | CASSLAGTGSYNEQFF | TGTGCCAGCAGCTTAGCCGGGACAGGCTCCTACAATGAGCAGTTCTTC
TRBJ1-1 | - | - | TRBV3-1/TRBV3-2 | CASSQEDLEQAWNTEAFF | TGTGCCAGCAGCCAAGAAGATTTGGAACAGGCATGGAACACTGAAGCTTTCTTT
TRBJ2-1 | - | - | TRBV7-8 | CASSPPSGGGEQFF | TGTGCCAGCAGCCCACCCTCCGGGGGAGGTGAGCAGTTCTTC
TRBJ2-7 | - | - | TRBV14 | CASSQVTLSSYEQYF | TGTGCCAGCAGCCAAGTTACCCTATCCTCCTACGAGCAGTACTTC
TRBJ2-7 | TRBD1 | once | TRBV2 | CASGQGPLYEQYF | TGTGCCAGCGGACAGGGGCCCCTCTACGAGCAGTACTTC